This TCR beta chain came from a study of blood T cell repertoires in COVID-19. Study summary: Acute-phase and convalescent COVID-19 samples originated in the United States, Italy and Spain.

The assay was immunoSEQ multiplex PCR, and TCRdb's table has in-frame clones only and misses some. The sample carries roughly 150,000 clones, around 79% recorded once. J gave up 4 bases and V 3 bases, and 3 bases lay outside the gene matches. CDR1 is SGHAT, CDR2 FQNNGV, per germline. This CDR3 has 15 amino acids. This clone has only a few counts. This sequence joins TRBV11-2 and TRBJ2-3; TRBD2 agrees at 11 bases. Specimen: peripheral blood. The sequence came from a woman in her fifties or sixties with COVID-19, enrolled during active disease. CDR3 bases: TGTGCCAGCAGCTTTAGCGGGAGGGAGTCAGATACGCAGTATTTT. Amino acids: CASSFSGRESDTQYF.